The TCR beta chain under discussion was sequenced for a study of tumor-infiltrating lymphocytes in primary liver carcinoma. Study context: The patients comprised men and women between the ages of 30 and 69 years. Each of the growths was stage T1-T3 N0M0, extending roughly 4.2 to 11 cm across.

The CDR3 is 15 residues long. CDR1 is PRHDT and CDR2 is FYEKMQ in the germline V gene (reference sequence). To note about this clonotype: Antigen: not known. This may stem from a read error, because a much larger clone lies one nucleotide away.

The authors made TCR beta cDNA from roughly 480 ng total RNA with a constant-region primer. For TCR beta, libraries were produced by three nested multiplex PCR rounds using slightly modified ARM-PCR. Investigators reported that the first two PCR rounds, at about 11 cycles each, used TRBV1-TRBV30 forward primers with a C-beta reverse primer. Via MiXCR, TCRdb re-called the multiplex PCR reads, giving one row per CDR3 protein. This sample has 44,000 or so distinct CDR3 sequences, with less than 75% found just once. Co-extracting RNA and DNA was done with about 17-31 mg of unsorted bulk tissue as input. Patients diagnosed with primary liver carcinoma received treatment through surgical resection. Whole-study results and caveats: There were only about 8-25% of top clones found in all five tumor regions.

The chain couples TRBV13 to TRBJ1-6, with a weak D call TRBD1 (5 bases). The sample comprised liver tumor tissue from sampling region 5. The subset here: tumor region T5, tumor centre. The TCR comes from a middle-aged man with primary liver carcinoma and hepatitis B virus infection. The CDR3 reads CSSSPQGAYNSPLHF. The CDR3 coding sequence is TGTTCCAGCAGCCCCCAGGGTGCCTATAATTCACCCCTCCACTTT.